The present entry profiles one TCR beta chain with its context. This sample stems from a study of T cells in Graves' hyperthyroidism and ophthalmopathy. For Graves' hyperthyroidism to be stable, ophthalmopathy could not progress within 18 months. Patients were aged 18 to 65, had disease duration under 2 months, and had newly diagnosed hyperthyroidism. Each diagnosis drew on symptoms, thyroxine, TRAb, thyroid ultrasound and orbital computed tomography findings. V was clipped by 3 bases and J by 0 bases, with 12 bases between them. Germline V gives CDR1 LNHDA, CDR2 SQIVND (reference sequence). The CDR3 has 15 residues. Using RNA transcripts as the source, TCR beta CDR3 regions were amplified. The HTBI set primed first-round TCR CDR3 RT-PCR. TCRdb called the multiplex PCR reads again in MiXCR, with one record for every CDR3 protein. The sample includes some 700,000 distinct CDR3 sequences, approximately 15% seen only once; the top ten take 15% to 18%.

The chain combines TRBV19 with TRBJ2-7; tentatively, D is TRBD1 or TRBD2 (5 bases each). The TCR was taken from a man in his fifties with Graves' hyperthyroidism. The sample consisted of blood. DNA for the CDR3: TGTGCCAGTAGTATTTCCGGGACGGCCTCCTACGAGCAGTACTTC. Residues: CASSISGTASYEQYF.